Sequencing of this TCR beta chain was carried out in a study of vaccination effects on CD4 cells after COVID-19. The CDR3 consists of 14 residues. V lost 4 bases and J 5 bases, leaving 13 bases between the germline ends. Germline V lookup: CDR1 SGHRS, CDR2 YFSETQ. This clone was detected only a few times. The antigen remains unidentified. Profiling relied on immunoSEQ multiplex PCR, and the TCRdb table lists in-frame clones only, not all of them. The table has roughly 25,000 clones, around 66% seen once. With the ViraFEST assay, the study expanded antigen-specific CD4+ T cells using viral peptide pools, then sequenced them. Following 10 days of culture, CD4+ T cells were isolated. PCR-confirmed SARS-CoV-2 infection occurred in the person between March and December 2020. Study conclusions and caveats: Marked clonal contraction was seen late after vaccination (in both infection- and vaccine-induced clones).

Sequenced material: CD4+ T cells from PBMCs cultured with SARS-CoV-2 spike peptides, taken before COVID-19 vaccination. The clonotype originates from a human donor who had a prior SARS-CoV-2 infection. The rearrangement joins TRBV5-1 to TRBJ2-1; the D gene is possibly TRBD2 (5 bases). The CDR3 sequence is CASSPRAGNNEQFF. DNA for the CDR3: TGCGCCAGCAGCCCGCGGGCCGGGAACAATGAGCAGTTCTTC.